This record covers a single T cell receptor (beta chain). The data belong to a study of blood T cell repertoires in COVID-19. Study as a whole: PBMCs, B-cell-depleted T cells, or T cells provided the cDNA or gDNA that made up the material.

Repertoires were generated with immunoSEQ multiplex PCR, while TCRdb's copy carries only in-frame clones and drops some. Among more than 300,000 clones listed, under 90% were seen once. From germline, CDR1 is SGHTA and CDR2 FQGNSA. The CDR3 loop spans 16 amino acids. J gave up 5 bases and V 2 bases, and 6 bases lay outside the gene matches. The study drew participants aged about 18 to 95 years from some 24 US areas. Which cohort a participant joined came from the clinical history participants gave. Cohort 3 recovery required two negative PCRs, clearance, or symptom resolution. This sequence joins TRBV7-2 and TRBJ2-1; TRBD2 agrees at 10 bases. The clonotype was recovered from a woman aged 25 to 39 who had recovered from COVID-19. Sequencing was carried out using PBMCs or T cells enriched from blood (not recorded which). The chain's CDR3 is CASSLFVLAGDNEQFF. As DNA, the CDR3 is TGTGCCAGCAGCTTATTCGTTCTAGCGGGGGACAATGAGCAGTTCTTC.